This paragraph covers one TCR beta chain sequence. Its antigen is still unknown. TCRdb's copy holds only in-frame clones and misses some; the assay was immunoSEQ multiplex PCR. The sample holds about 400,000 clones, about nine tenths seen once. The treatment: some 19 received Ad26.COV2.S at low or high dose, single or two shots; about 5 received placebo; per-sample allocation not given. It was on day 63 after the first vaccine or placebo injection that samples were taken. This Boston cohort included adults aged 18-55 years. The CDR3 covers 14 residues. Germline CDR1 reads SGHDT; CDR2 reads YYEEEE. V lost 0 bases and J 4 bases, leaving 10 bases between the germline ends. The record originates from a study of Ad26.COV2.S vaccination and SARS-CoV-2 variants. Overall study context: Donor got 5x10^10 or 1x10^11 viral particles of Ad26.COV2.S.

Findings of the study overall: Substantial breadth was reportedly displayed by spike-specific CD8+ and CD4+ T cell responses after vaccination. Analytic work on TCR breadth and depth might have understated the full extent of total T cell responses.

This receptor was taken from a person between 18 and 60 years old who received the Ad26.COV2.S COVID-19 vaccine or a placebo. The rearrangement uses TRBV5-6 and TRBJ1-2; tentative D call: TRBD1 (5 bases). This specimen consisted of peripheral blood, obtained in a trial of Ad26.COV2.S vaccine versus placebo. CDR3 protein: CASSLDRSVYGYTF. CDR3 in DNA: TGTGCCAGCAGCTTGGACAGGAGTGTCTATGGCTACACCTTC.